The entry below describes one TCR beta chain. This sample stems from a study of identical twins. TCRdb re-called the 5' RACE reads with MiXCR, one entry per CDR3 protein. The repertoire holds approximately 600,000 distinct CDR3 sequences, with 9% to 10% as singletons. The CDR3 has 14 amino acids. The V gene end was trimmed by 6 bases and the J gene end by 5 bases; junction bases not matched to a gene: 10. This sample also belongs to another study, concerning yellow fever vaccine responses in identical twins.

This chain joins TRBV12-3 or TRBV12-4 and TRBJ2-7; 7 bases are a match to TRBD2. This clonotype was sampled from a woman under 30 in good health. The sequenced sample was PBMCs. CDR3 in DNA: TGTGCCAGCAGGCTGGGCGGGAGTCTCAACGAGCAGTACTTC. It yields the protein CASRLGGSLNEQYF.